The entry below describes one TCR beta chain. This CDR3 is built from 15 residues. With 2 bases clipped from V and 5 bases from J, the junction kept 5 bases outside the gene matches. In germline, CDR1 is MNHNS, CDR2 SASEGT. The data originate from a study of blood T cell repertoires in COVID-19. The assay was immunoSEQ multiplex PCR, and TCRdb's table has in-frame clones only and misses some. Of some 290,000 clones listed, just under 90% are singletons. The clonotype was recovered from a woman in her thirties with COVID-19, enrolled during active disease. Sequenced material: peripheral blood. The V gene is TRBV6-1, the J gene TRBJ1-1; 10 bases align to TRBD1. The CDR3 sequence is CASSEKDRGRTEAFF. In DNA, the CDR3 is TGTGCCAGCAGTGAAAAGGACAGGGGGAGGACTGAAGCTTTCTTT.